This T cell receptor (beta chain) was profiled in a study of cytomegalovirus exposure and HLA in healthy donors. The study's findings and limits: Several of the most significant clusters were apparently associated with common viral pathogens in a later analysis. Productive rates of about 90% or about 30% were seen for most TCR beta V segments in an earlier analysis. The only immune exposure information that was available was CMV serostatus. Most observed TCR sequences were rare, whereas some public TCRs were detected in many donors.

The PCR was carried out with 60 Vbeta primers and 13 Jbeta primers. Produced via immunoSEQ multiplex PCR; TCRdb's table is partial and in-frame only. The sample includes roughly 150,000 clones, 81% of them seen just once. Comments on this clone: Its target is unknown.

The sample consisted of PBMCs. The receptor was derived from a man aged 50 to 59 in good health and CMV-seropositive.

In nucleotides, the CDR3 is TGCGCCAGCAGCTCGGGGGGCGCGACTGAAGCTTTCTTT. This encodes CASSSGGATEAFF. J is TRBJ1-1 and V is TRBV5-1, with D perhaps TRBD1 (6 bases). CDR3 length: 13 amino acids. V lost 3 bases and J 5 bases, leaving 11 bases between the germline ends. Per the germline V gene, CDR1 is SGHRS and CDR2 is YFSETQ.